These T cell receptor beta chains were read from a single sample in a study of CD8+ T cells in alopecia areata. Profiling relied on immunoSEQ multiplex PCR, and the TCRdb table lists in-frame clones only, not all of them. The table shows 190,000 or so clones, with around 60% occurring only once. The sample was CD4+ T cells sorted from blood, taken at week 4, from a patient treated with tofacitinib. All receptors derive from a human donor with alopecia areata. Each CDR3 is given with its conserved first and last residue. Fields, in order: clone size, J gene, D gene, V gene, CDR3 protein, CDR3 DNA. D genes are given only for firm matches. Clone size appears in some rows only: once, few, many, or a class for an expanded clone.

few	TRBJ1-3	NA	TRBV7-6	CASGASSGNTIYF	TGTGCCAGCGGGGCTTCCTCTGGAAACACCATATATTTT
NA	TRBJ2-2	NA	TRBV2	CASSVRDSRNTGELFF	TGTGCCAGCAGTGTAAGGGACTCCAGGAACACCGGGGAGCTGTTTTTT
NA	TRBJ2-7	NA	TRBV2	CASGGLVTGVSSYEQYF	TGTGCCAGCGGGGGATTGGTCACGGGGGTGAGCTCCTACGAGCAGTACTTC
few	TRBJ2-3	NA	TRBV7-9	CASSSSTDTQYF	TGTGCCAGCAGCTCGAGCACAGATACGCAGTATTTT
NA	TRBJ2-2	NA	TRBV2	CASRMGPNTGELFF	TGTGCCAGCAGGATGGGTCCTAACACCGGGGAGCTGTTTTTT
NA	TRBJ2-1	TRBD2	TRBV13	CASSLAASGGARQFF	TGTGCCAGCAGCTTAGCGGCTAGCGGGGGGGCTCGGCAGTTCTTC
NA	TRBJ1-1	TRBD1	TRBV29-1	CSGRLETGTDTEAFF	TGCAGCGGGCGATTGGAAACAGGGACAGACACTGAAGCTTTCTTT
NA	TRBJ2-7	NA	TRBV25-1	CATAGYSSHEQYF	TGTGCCACCGCAGGGTATTCCTCCCACGAGCAGTACTTC
NA	TRBJ2-3	NA	TRBV29-1	CSVEAGAGRTDTQYF	TGCAGCGTTGAAGCTGGGGCGGGGAGAACAGATACGCAGTATTTT
NA	TRBJ2-6	NA	TRBV29-1	CSVSTGANVLTF	TGCAGCGTTAGCACTGGGGCCAACGTCCTGACTTTC
once	TRBJ2-1	TRBD2	TRBV27	CASSLASGGALSYNEQFF	TGTGCCAGCAGTTTAGCTAGCGGGGGGGCCCTCTCCTACAATGAGCAGTTCTTC
NA	TRBJ2-7	NA	TRBV19	CASKGRPSYEQYF	TGTGCCAGTAAGGGGCGGCCCTCCTACGAGCAGTACTTC
few	TRBJ2-3	NA	TRBV5-4	CASSLKSSTDTQYF	TGTGCCAGCAGTCTCAAAAGTAGCACAGATACGCAGTATTTT
NA	TRBJ1-2	TRBD1	TRBV15	CATSRGDSNYGYTF	TGTGCCACCAGCAGAGGGGACAGCAACTATGGCTACACCTTC
few	TRBJ1-2	NA	TRBV18	CASSPDGGHGYTF	TGTGCCAGCTCACCCGACGGCGGTCACGGCTACACCTTC
NA	TRBJ1-5	NA	TRBV29-1	CSVELGGAGDQPQHF	TGCAGCGTTGAACTGGGCGGGGCTGGCGATCAGCCCCAGCATTTT
NA	TRBJ2-4	NA	TRBV2	CASMRGAGIQYF	TGTGCCAGCATGAGAGGGGCAGGCATTCAGTACTTC
NA	TRBJ2-5	NA	TRBV28	CASSTRDNGETQYF	TGTGCCAGCAGTACTAGGGACAACGGAGAGACCCAGTACTTC
few	TRBJ2-3	TRBD2	TRBV11-3	CASSVGSAGEGTDTQYF	TGTGCCAGCAGCGTTGGCTCAGCGGGGGAGGGCACAGATACGCAGTATTTT
few	TRBJ1-1	TRBD1	TRBV11-1	CASSSPQGIGTEAFF	TGTGCCAGCAGCTCACCACAGGGGATAGGAACTGAAGCTTTCTTT
NA	TRBJ2-2	TRBD2	TRBV5-1	CASSRRGENTGELFF	TGCGCCAGCAGCAGACGGGGGGAGAACACCGGGGAGCTGTTTTTT
few	TRBJ2-3	NA	TRBV6-5	CASSPSTDTQYF	TGTGCCAGCAGTCCGAGCACAGATACGCAGTATTTT
NA	TRBJ1-2	TRBD1	TRBV2	CASRSDTGGGYGYTF	TGTGCCAGCAGATCGGATACAGGGGGCGGCTATGGCTACACCTTC
NA	TRBJ1-5	NA	TRBV9	CASSVSGGGDNQPQHF	TGTGCCAGCAGCGTATCAGGTGGAGGGGACAATCAGCCCCAGCATTTT
many	TRBJ1-2	NA	TRBV11-2	CASSLGRDGYTF	TGTGCCAGCAGCTTAGGCAGGGACGGCTACACCTTC
NA	TRBJ2-3	NA	TRBV29-1	CSGGGVVDTQYF	TGCAGCGGGGGCGGGGTAGTAGATACGCAGTATTTT
NA	TRBJ1-6	TRBD1	TRBV30	CACRPTGGPNSPLHF	TGTGCCTGCCGGCCTACAGGGGGCCCTAATTCACCCCTCCACTTT
NA	TRBJ2-1	TRBD2	TRBV4-2	CASSPGAGGPHNEQFF	TGTGCCAGCAGCCCCGGGGCGGGGGGTCCGCACAATGAGCAGTTCTTC
once	TRBJ1-1	NA	TRBV27	CASTSIQGVNTEAFF	TGTGCCAGCACGTCGATCCAGGGCGTAAACACTGAAGCTTTCTTT
NA	TRBJ2-1	NA	TRBV28	CASSNRDRGSWFF	TGTGCCAGCAGTAACCGGGACCGGGGGTCGTGGTTCTTC
NA	TRBJ2-7	NA	TRBV29-1	CSVERPHNYEQYF	TGCAGCGTTGAAAGGCCACATAACTACGAGCAGTACTTC
NA	TRBJ2-2	NA	TRBV5-1	CASSLVLGRDNTGELFF	TGCGCCAGCAGCTTGGTACTGGGCAGGGACAACACCGGGGAGCTGTTTTTT
NA	TRBJ2-4	NA	TRBV4-1	CASSPPLEATSIQYF	TGCGCCAGCAGCCCCCCCCTCGAGGCCACGAGCATTCAGTACTTC
NA	TRBJ1-2	NA	TRBV14	CASSQDETINYGYTF	TGTGCCAGCAGCCAAGATGAGACGATCAACTATGGCTACACCTTC
NA	TRBJ2-7	TRBD2	TRBV27	CASSFGLAGGPSSYEQYF	TGTGCCAGCAGTTTCGGACTAGCGGGGGGCCCAAGCTCCTACGAGCAGTACTTC
NA	TRBJ2-4	NA	TRBV30	CAWSLGPISLAKNIQYF	TGTGCCTGGAGCCTGGGACCGATCAGCCTAGCCAAAAACATTCAGTACTTC
NA	TRBJ2-5	NA	TRBV30	CAWVQSIQETQYF	TGTGCCTGGGTACAGAGCATCCAAGAGACCCAGTACTTC
NA	TRBJ1-1	NA	TRBV6-5	CASSTNTEAFF	TGTGCCAGCAGCACGAACACTGAAGCTTTCTTT
NA	TRBJ1-2	TRBD1	TRBV5-1	CASSLGTGGYDGYTF	TGCGCCAGCAGCTTGGGGACAGGGGGCTACGATGGCTACACCTTC
NA	TRBJ1-2	NA	TRBV27	CASRIHREGGYTF	TGTGCCAGCCGGATACACAGGGAGGGTGGCTACACCTTC
NA	TRBJ2-1	NA	TRBV5-1	CASSSTSPGWDEQFF	TGCGCCAGCAGCTCAACTAGCCCGGGGTGGGATGAGCAGTTCTTC
NA	TRBJ1-4	NA	TRBV7-2	CASSSSFGQEKLFF	TGTGCCAGCAGCTCCTCTTTTGGACAGGAAAAACTGTTTTTT
NA	TRBJ2-3	NA	TRBV9	CASSVEGGTSTDTQYF	TGTGCCAGCAGCGTAGAGGGCGGCACGAGCACAGATACGCAGTATTTT
NA	TRBJ2-7	NA	TRBV2	CASSDYPSYEQYF	TGTGCCAGCAGTGACTATCCCTCCTACGAGCAGTACTTC